The clone carrying this T cell receptor (beta chain) was observed a single time. These data come from a study of early stage breast cancer tumors. For the study at large: Among approximately 12 ER+/PR+/HER2- tumors, eight were ductal, four lobular.

About 17-50 mg of tumor tissue was diced per sample. Profiling relied on immunoSEQ multiplex PCR, and the TCRdb table lists in-frame clones only, not all of them. In the table there are roughly 30,000 clones, approximately 70% of which are singletons. V lost 3 bases, J lost 4 bases, and 5 bases stayed unmatched. The CDR3 spans 16 residues. Germline-derived CDR1 and CDR2 are LNHDA and SQIVND (reference sequence). The rearrangement links TRBV19 to TRBJ2-1, with TRBD2 identical over 11 bases. This TCR came from a person in their twenties or thirties with breast cancer. The sample comprised breast tumor tissue. The CDR3, as DNA: TGTGCCAGTAGTATGGGTCGGACTAGCGGGTACAATGAGCAGTTCTTC. Translated: CASSMGRTSGYNEQFF.